Listed here are 17 T cell receptor beta chains from one sample, sequenced in a study of cytomegalovirus exposure and HLA in healthy donors. Method: immunoSEQ multiplex PCR; TCRdb's copy keeps in-frame clones and lacks some. The sample yields approximately 46,000 clones, roughly 93% seen once. Sequenced sample: PBMCs. All receptors derive from a woman aged 18-35 years in good health and CMV-seronegative.

The rearrangement joins TRBV18 to TRBJ2-2, with TRBD2 matching 7 bases. The CDR3 consists of 16 residues. Germline V gene sequence: CDR1 KGHSH, CDR2 LQKENI. With V trimmed by 0 bases and J by 5 bases, 6 bases remained unmatched. DNA for the CDR3: TGTGCCAGCTCACCACCAGGCGGGAGCGGGACCGGGGAGCTGTTTTTT. Its translation: CASSPPGGSGTGELFF.

The chain recombines TRBV28 with TRBJ1-4; TRBD1 aligns across 8 bases. With V trimmed by 4 bases and J by 6 bases, 7 bases remained unmatched. Germline V CDR1 and CDR2: MDHEN, SYDVKM. There are 15 residues in the CDR3. CDR3 residues: CASSSSQGAHEKLFF. The CDR3 DNA follows: TGTGCCAGCAGTTCCTCTCAGGGGGCCCATGAAAAACTGTTTTTT.

The chain combines TRBV7-2 with TRBJ1-1, with D unclear. CDR3 length equals 17 residues. CDR1 is SGHTA, CDR2 FQGNSA, per germline. Trimming cost V 1 base and J 0 bases, with 15 bases left between them. CDR3 nucleotide sequence: TGTGCCAGCAGCTTAGGAGGGCTAAGCATTCTGAACACTGAAGCTTTCTTT. Encoded protein: CASSLGGLSILNTEAFF.

CDR3 protein: CATAGQGDHEQYF. CDR3 DNA sequence: TGTGCCACTGCGGGACAGGGGGACCACGAGCAGTACTTC. V gene TRBV7-8 combines with J gene TRBJ2-7; 11 positions agree with TRBD1. There are 13 residues in the CDR3. From germline, CDR1 is SGHVS and CDR2 FQNEAQ. Trimming cost V 10 bases and J 5 bases; bases outside gene matches: 7.

V gene TRBV5-4 combines with J gene TRBJ1-1, with 8 positions matching TRBD1. This CDR3 has 17 amino acids. V gave up 0 bases and J gave up 0 bases; unmatched junction bases: 7. CDR1 is SGHNT, CDR2 YYREEE, per germline (reference sequence). This CDR3 is CASSLAGQVIMNTEAFF. CDR3 DNA sequence: TGTGCCAGCAGCTTGGCGGGACAGGTTATCATGAACACTGAAGCTTTCTTT.

This chain joins TRBV5-1 and TRBJ2-1; D possibly corresponds to TRBD1 (5 bases). The V end was cut by 0 bases, the J end by 8 bases, with 12 bases between. The CDR3 is made up of 14 amino acids. The V gene's germline CDR1 is SGHRS and CDR2 YFSETQ. CDR3 nucleotides: TGCGCCAGCAGCTTGGGACAGAAAGGCGATGAGCAGTTCTTC. It encodes CASSLGQKGDEQFF.

This clone was counted a few times. V usage is TRBV27 and J usage is TRBJ1-5; D is unclear. CDR3 length: 13 residues. The V gene's germline CDR1 is MNHEY and CDR2 SMNVEV (reference sequence). Trimming pared 0 bases from V and 3 bases from J, leaving 3 bases between. The CDR3 DNA follows: TGTGCCAGCAGTTTATCCCTCAATCAGCCCCAGCATTTT. Its translation: CASSLSLNQPQHF.

The chain recombines TRBV19 with TRBJ2-1, with 8 bases fitting TRBD2. This CDR3 comprises 15 residues. The junction had 3 bases not matched to a gene; V was cut back by 1 base and J by 4 bases. CDR1 and CDR2 (germline): LNHDA, SQIVND (reference sequence). The CDR3: CASSIAGGDYNEQFF. CDR3 DNA sequence: TGTGCCAGTAGTATAGCCGGGGGGGATTACAATGAGCAGTTCTTC.

The gene calls are TRBV2 and TRBJ1-1; a weak D match, TRBD1 (6 bases). The CDR3 has 14 residues. Deletions cut 3 bases from V and 0 bases from J, with 8 bases between. Germline V gene lookup returns CDR1 SNHLY and CDR2 FYNNEI. Here the CDR3 reads CASSDQGLNTEAFF. The CDR3 DNA follows: TGTGCCAGCAGTGATCAGGGGCTGAACACTGAAGCTTTCTTT. Drawing the rest from reference TRBV2 and TRBJ1-1, the complete variable domain is EPEVTQTPSHQVTQMGQEVILRCVPISNHLYFYWYRQILGQKVEFLVSFYNNEISEKSEIFDDQFSVERPDGSNFTLKIRSTKLEDSAMYFCASSDQGLNTEAFFGQGTRLTVV.

The chain has TRBV18 and TRBJ1-1; D gene unclear. This CDR3 is 14 amino acids long. Trimming shortened V by 3 bases and J by 7 bases, and 15 bases separated the two germline ends. Germline CDR1 is KGHSH and CDR2 is LQKENI. This chain's CDR3 is CASSPMDGLHEAFF. The CDR3 DNA is TGTGCCAGCTCACCGATGGACGGACTTCATGAAGCTTTCTTT.

This clone was counted only a few times. This chain uses TRBV25-1 with TRBJ1-6; D possibly corresponds to TRBD1 (5 bases). From germline, CDR1 is MGHDK and CDR2 SYGVNS. The CDR3 is made up of 12 amino acids. V was trimmed by 7 bases and J by 6 bases, leaving 7 bases between them. The CDR3: CASIGVNSPLHF. CDR3 sequence (DNA): TGTGCCAGCATAGGGGTTAATTCACCCCTCCACTTT.

This clone has just one count. J is TRBJ2-2 and V is TRBV19, with 9 bases identical to TRBD1. The V gene's germline CDR1 is LNHDA and CDR2 SQIVND (reference sequence). Trimming at V came to 7 bases and at J to 2 bases, leaving 5 bases not matched to a gene. The CDR3 totals 15 residues. This CDR3 reads CASNRDRENTGELFF. The CDR3 coding sequence is TGTGCCAGTAACCGGGACAGGGAAAACACCGGGGAGCTGTTTTTT.

The chain is built from TRBV4-1 and TRBJ1-2; D not certain. Trimming shortened V by 1 base and J by 5 bases, and 17 bases separated the two germline ends. This CDR3 is 16 amino acids long. CDR1 and CDR2 from the germline V gene are MGHRA and YSYEKL. CDR3: CASSQVGRPESYGYTF. The CDR3 DNA follows: TGCGCCAGCAGCCAAGTAGGGAGGCCCGAGTCATATGGCTACACCTTC.

The V gene is TRBV7-2, the J gene TRBJ2-6; TRBD1 matches at 9 bases. Looked up from germline, CDR1 is SGHTA and CDR2 is FQGNSA. Unmatched junction bases numbered 1, after V lost 2 bases and J lost 2 bases. The CDR3 is 16 amino acids. In DNA, the CDR3 is TGTGCCAGCAGCTTAACAGGGGGCCCTGGGGCCAACGTCCTGACTTTC. Translation gives CASSLTGGPGANVLTF.

The chain has TRBV4-1 and TRBJ1-1; D is ambiguous. V shed 4 bases and J shed 0 bases, with 15 bases lying between them. The germline V gene encodes CDR1 MGHRA and CDR2 YSYEKL. CDR3 length: 16 amino acids. As DNA, the CDR3 is TGCGCCAGCAGCCTCGAAGCCTTTAAACTGAACACTGAAGCTTTCTTT. Its translation is CASSLEAFKLNTEAFF.

The chain joins TRBV28 to TRBJ1-2, with D tentatively TRBD1 (5 bases). Germline V gene sequence: CDR1 MDHEN, CDR2 SYDVKM. The V and J ends lost 5 bases and 3 bases respectively, with 13 bases between them. The CDR3 spans 14 residues. CDR3 sequence reads: CASSADTPDYGYTF. As DNA, the CDR3 is TGTGCCAGCAGTGCGGACACTCCGGACTATGGCTACACCTTC.

This clone was seen just once. This rearrangement joins TRBV28 to TRBJ1-5; possible D gene TRBD1, 5 bases. CDR3 length: 15 amino acids. The V end lost 8 bases, the J end lost 0 bases, and 14 bases lay between the germline ends. CDR1 and CDR2 from the germline V gene are MDHEN and SYDVKM. CDR3 residues: CASGIQAYSNQPQHF. CDR3 bases: TGTGCCAGCGGAATACAGGCATATAGCAATCAGCCCCAGCATTTT.